These 9 T cell receptor beta chains share one sample of origin, sequenced in a study of OX40 agonist ivuxolimab in advanced cancers. Some clones are missing from TCRdb's copy, which holds only in-frame ones; the method was immunoSEQ multiplex PCR. The sample lists tens of thousands of clones; more than 70% were seen once. The source was CD4+ or CD8+ T cells sorted from blood, collected in a trial of the OX40 agonist ivuxolimab. These receptors all stem from an adult with an advanced solid tumor such as melanoma, head and neck, liver or kidney cancer.

This clone has just a few counts. Here the CDR3 reads CASSQPGYTF. The CDR3, as DNA: TGTGCCAGCAGTCAACCTGGCTACACCTTC. The chain combines TRBV28 with TRBJ1-2, with D unclear. Trimming shortened V by 5 bases and J by 7 bases, and 5 bases separated the two germline ends. The CDR3 has 10 amino acids. Germline V gene data show CDR1 as MDHEN and CDR2 as SYDVKM.

The chain has TRBV4-2 and TRBJ1-2, with 7 positions matching TRBD1. The CDR3 runs to 15 residues. Germline trimming cut 0 bases from V and 8 bases from J; bases unmatched to any gene: 9. From germline, CDR1 is LGHNA and CDR2 YNFKEQ. The CDR3 DNA is TGTGCCAGCAGCCAAGAACCCGGGACAGCGGGAGGCTACACCTTC. This gives the protein CASSQEPGTAGGYTF.

This clone was recorded a few times. The rearrangement uses TRBV28 and TRBJ2-7; D unclear. Germline values: CDR1 MDHEN, CDR2 SYDVKM. Trimming pared 2 bases from V and 7 bases from J, leaving 12 bases between. The CDR3 extends over 13 amino acids. The CDR3 DNA sequence: TGTGCCAGCAGTTTAGGGGTTTCCCGGGAGCAGTACTTC. Translating gives CASSLGVSREQYF.

The chain is built from TRBV4-3 and TRBJ2-3, with 12 bases fitting TRBD2. The germline CDR1 and CDR2 sequences are LGHNA and YSLEER. The CDR3 extends over 17 amino acids. J lost 2 bases, V lost 1 base, and 4 bases had no gene match. The CDR3 nucleotides read TGCGCCAGCAGCCAAGGGACTAGCGGGATAGACACAGATACGCAGTATTTT. Its protein product is CASSQGTSGIDTDTQYF.

The chain carries TRBV9 and TRBJ2-1; 8 positions match TRBD2. Germline V gene data show CDR1 as SGDLS and CDR2 as YYNGEE. CDR3 length: 17 amino acids. Unmatched junction bases numbered 8, after V lost 0 bases and J lost 3 bases. CDR3 amino acids: CASSVGLAGLDYNEQFF. CDR3 nucleotides: TGTGCCAGCAGCGTAGGGCTAGCGGGCCTCGACTACAATGAGCAGTTCTTC.

The CDR3 here is CASSSGTGTYEQYF. The DNA for the CDR3 is TGTGCCAGCAGTTCCGGGACAGGGACTTACGAGCAGTACTTC. The chain combines TRBV6-5 with TRBJ2-7, with 9 bases lining up with TRBD1. CDR1 and CDR2 from the germline V gene are MNHEY and SVGAGI. The junction had 5 bases not matched to a gene; V was cut back by 4 bases and J by 4 bases. This CDR3 is built from 14 residues.

The chain is built from TRBV5-4 and TRBJ2-3, with 8 bases matching TRBD1. V was clipped by 2 bases and J by 0 bases; unmatched bases: 5. This CDR3 has 16 amino acids. Germline values: CDR1 SGHNT, CDR2 YYREEE (reference sequence). The CDR3 DNA is TGTGCCAGCAGCTTTGGGACAGGAGCTAGCACAGATACGCAGTATTTT. It specifies CASSFGTGASTDTQYF.

The gene calls are TRBV7-8 and TRBJ2-1; D is undetermined. V lost 3 bases and J lost 3, with 15 bases in between. Germline CDR1 SGHVS, CDR2 FQNEAQ. The CDR3 totals 16 residues. CDR3 protein: CASSLAGRVLYNEQFF. DNA of the CDR3: TGTGCCAGCAGCTTGGCTGGACGGGTACTCTACAATGAGCAGTTCTTC.

The V call is TRBV7-2, the J call TRBJ2-7; TRBD1 is a possible D gene (5 bases). The V and J ends lost 5 bases and 3 bases respectively, with 8 bases between them. Germline CDR1 and CDR2: SGHTA and FQGNSA. CDR3 length: 12 amino acids. The DNA of the CDR3 is TGTGCCAGCAGCACACAGGACTACGAGCAGTACTTC. This sequence encodes CASSTQDYEQYF.